This entry is about one T cell receptor (beta chain). Sequencing was performed with immunoSEQ multiplex PCR; in TCRdb, only in-frame clones are kept and a portion is missing. The sample includes about 41,000 clones, over 90% of them seen just once. The data were taken from a study of T cell changes during pregnancy in multiple sclerosis. This CDR3 spans 14 amino acids. The germline V gene encodes CDR1 SEHNR and CDR2 FQNEAQ (reference sequence). V shed 8 bases and J 0 bases; nucleotides not matched to a gene: 3. The receptor was isolated from a female donor with multiple sclerosis, enrolled in a pregnancy study. V usage is TRBV7-9 and J usage is TRBJ2-2, with TRBD1 matching over 7 bases. The sequencing used CD8+ T cells from peripheral blood mononuclear cells, collected in the third trimester of pregnancy. CDR3 amino acids: CASRQGANTGELFF. Here the CDR3 DNA reads TGTGCCAGCCGACAGGGTGCGAACACCGGGGAGCTGTTTTTT.